Shown below are 22 T cell receptor beta chains from a single sample sequenced in a study of CD8 T cells in Susac syndrome. Random hexamers primed reverse transcription of about 0.5 to 1 ug RNA. In TCRdb, the immunoSEQ multiplex PCR reads were re-called with MiXCR into one record per CDR3 protein. The top ten clones hold 0.18% of a sample with some 300,000 distinct CDR3 sequences, approximately 89% of them seen once. Input material: CD8+ T cells from PBMCs. The receptors stem from a human donor with multiple sclerosis.

The DNA for the CDR3 is TGTGCCAGCAGCGTCAGCCTCTCCTACGAGCAGTACTTC. Residues: CASSVSLSYEQYF. The chain couples TRBV27 to TRBJ2-7; D is ambiguous. V shed 6 bases and J shed 0 bases, with 9 bases lying between them. This CDR3 contains 13 residues. Germline lookup yields CDR1 MNHEY and CDR2 SMNVEV (reference sequence).

The V gene is TRBV3-1, the J gene TRBJ2-2; D remains ambiguous. Trimming removed 4 bases from V and 5 bases from J, with 17 bases in between. Germline-derived CDR1 and CDR2 are LGHDT and YNNKEL (reference sequence). The CDR3 has 16 amino acids. The CDR3 DNA reads TGTGCCAGCAGCCCCGACGACACTTACTTTACCGGGGAGCTGTTTTTT. This gives the protein CASSPDDTYFTGELFF.

The rearrangement joins TRBV5-1 to TRBJ2-1, with D perhaps TRBD2 (6 bases). The CDR3 spans 18 residues. V lost 3 bases to trimming and J lost 0 bases, with 19 bases between them. Germline V gives CDR1 SGHRS, CDR2 YFSETQ. CDR3 nucleotide sequence: TGCGCCAGCAGCTCCCCGAGGGGCGGGGATTTCTCCTACAATGAGCAGTTCTTC. Amino acids: CASSSPRGGDFSYNEQFF.

The chain is built from TRBV24-1 and TRBJ2-3; D gene ambiguous. The CDR3 covers 18 residues. Trimming took off 3 bases at V and 1 base at J, with 19 bases between the two ends. Germline CDR1 is KGHDR and CDR2 is SFDVKD. The CDR3 sequence: CATSDLPGRTDGTDTQYF. CDR3 DNA sequence: TGTGCCACCAGTGATCTCCCCGGTCGAACGGACGGCACAGATACGCAGTATTTT.

The V and J genes are TRBV4-3 and TRBJ1-2; D is undetermined. V was shortened by 1 base and J by 3 bases, with 15 bases between the two germline ends. CDR1 and CDR2 from the germline V gene are LGHNA and YSLEER. The CDR3 extends over 16 amino acids. The CDR3 reads CASSQAGESSYYGYTF. CDR3 sequence (DNA): TGCGCCAGCAGCCAAGCCGGGGAGAGTAGCTACTATGGCTACACCTTC.

The rearrangement uses TRBV2 and TRBJ1-3; tentative D call: TRBD1 (5 bases). The length of the CDR3 is 17 residues. CDR1 and CDR2 (germline): SNHLY, FYNNEI. Trimming took off 5 bases at V and 2 bases at J, with 19 bases between the two ends. Here the CDR3 DNA reads TGTGCCAGCAGTTATCGTACCATCAGGGTCCCTGGAAACACCATATATTTT. The encoded protein is CASSYRTIRVPGNTIYF.

This chain joins TRBV6-1 and TRBJ2-7, with no clear D. This CDR3 has 13 residues. The germline V and J ends were trimmed by 4 bases and 0 bases, with 7 bases remaining between them. From germline, CDR1 is MNHNS and CDR2 SASEGT. CDR3 protein: CASSVSASYEQYF. The CDR3 DNA reads as TGTGCCAGCAGTGTTTCGGCCTCCTACGAGCAGTACTTC.

The J gene is TRBJ2-5, the V gene TRBV20-1, with TRBD2 matching over 7 bases. CDR3 length equals 13 residues. With V trimmed by 3 bases and J by 0 bases, 1 base remained unmatched. From germline, CDR1 is DFQATT and CDR2 SNEGSKA (reference sequence). In DNA form, the CDR3 reads TGCAGTGCTAGGGGGGGGTACCAAGAGACCCAGTACTTC. As protein: CSARGGYQETQYF.

This sequence joins TRBV9 and TRBJ2-7, with 9 bases identical to TRBD2. This CDR3 is 15 amino acids long. Trimming took 4 bases from V and 4 from J; bases not matched to a gene: 9. Germline values: CDR1 SGDLS, CDR2 YYNGEE. The CDR3 nucleotides read TGTGCCAGCAGCAGTAGCGGGGGCGGAAGGTACGAGCAGTACTTC. Translated, it gives CASSSSGGGRYEQYF.

The V call is TRBV30, the J call TRBJ2-6, with a weak D call TRBD2 (7 bases). The germline gives CDR1 GTSNPN, CDR2 SVGIG (reference sequence). V lost 6 bases and J lost 2, with 26 bases in between. The CDR3 loop spans 19 amino acids. This CDR3 is CACHRGRGHTVAGANVLTF. DNA for the CDR3: TGTGCCTGCCATAGGGGGAGGGGCCACACGGTAGCTGGGGCCAACGTCCTGACTTTC.

The rearrangement links TRBV6-5 to TRBJ1-2, with D possibly being TRBD1 (5 bases). CDR1 is MNHEY, CDR2 SVGAGI, per germline. V was clipped by 1 base and J by 7 bases, with 13 bases between them. CDR3 length: 14 residues. Here the CDR3 DNA reads TGTGCCAGCAGTTACTTCCCCCCCACAGGTGGCTACACCTTC. As protein: CASSYFPPTGGYTF.

Written as DNA, the CDR3 is TGCAGTGCTAGAGATTTGGCGGGAGAACACTACGAGCAGTACTTC. Its translation: CSARDLAGEHYEQYF. The rearrangement uses TRBV20-1 and TRBJ2-7, with 7 nucleotides matching TRBD2. Germline CDR1 and CDR2: DFQATT and SNEGSKA (reference sequence). The CDR3 covers 15 residues. V shed 0 bases and J 3 bases; nucleotides not matched to a gene: 8.

V is TRBV4-1 and J is TRBJ1-1; D uncertain. The germline V gene has CDR1 MGHRA and CDR2 YSYEKL. The CDR3 spans 14 residues. V was shortened by 3 bases and J by 5 bases, with 13 bases between the two germline ends. The CDR3 region is CASSQEGGRTEAFF. The CDR3 region has the DNA TGCGCCAGCAGCCAGGAGGGCGGACGGACTGAAGCTTTCTTT.

The gene calls are TRBV12-3 or TRBV12-4 and TRBJ2-5, with D possibly being TRBD1 or TRBD2 (5 bases each). CDR3 length: 14 amino acids. The ends were cut back, 6 bases at V and 0 bases at J, with 11 bases in the middle. CDR3 amino acids: CASRVWGYQETQYF. The CDR3 DNA reads as TGTGCCAGCAGGGTTTGGGGGTACCAAGAGACCCAGTACTTC.

The J gene is TRBJ2-7, the V gene TRBV6-2 or TRBV6-3, with D possibly TRBD1 on 6 matching bases. Per germline, CDR1 MNHEY and CDR2 SVGEGT. The CDR3 has 14 residues. Between the trimmed V and J ends, which lost 4 bases and 0 bases, there was a span of 10 bases. CDR3 coding DNA: TGTGCCAGCAGTTCCGACAGGTACTCCTACGAGCAGTACTTC. It codes for CASSSDRYSYEQYF.

V gene TRBV28 combines with J gene TRBJ2-4; D possibly corresponds to TRBD1 (6 bases). This CDR3 has 16 residues. Per germline, CDR1 MDHEN and CDR2 SYDVKM. Trimming removed 6 bases from V and 0 bases from J, with 15 bases in between. The CDR3 nucleotides are TGTGCCAGCAGAATCACAGGGCCTCTAGCCAAAAACATTCAGTACTTC. Protein: CASRITGPLAKNIQYF.

The genes are TRBV6-2 or TRBV6-3 and TRBJ2-5, with D possibly being TRBD1 or TRBD2 (5 bases each). The CDR3 sequence is 16 residues long. Germline loops: CDR1 MNHEY, CDR2 SVGEGT. V was clipped by 2 bases and J by 5 bases, with 18 bases between them. The CDR3 bases are TGTGCCAGCAGTTACGGCAACGGGGACCCTCCCGAGACCCAGTACTTC. Its translation is CASSYGNGDPPETQYF.

The V call is TRBV20-1, the J call TRBJ2-7; TRBD2 aligns across 11 bases. The ends lost 6 bases at V and 4 bases at J; junction bases unmatched: 8. CDR1 and CDR2 from the germline V gene are DFQATT and SNEGSKA (reference sequence). The CDR3 length is 14 residues. The DNA of the CDR3 is TGCAGTGCCCCTTGGACTAGCGGGTTGTACGAGCAGTACTTC. Protein sequence: CSAPWTSGLYEQYF.

V gene TRBV19 combines with J gene TRBJ2-5; 10 nucleotides agree with TRBD2. After removal of 4 bases from V and 5 bases from J, the junction contained 7 bases not matched to a gene. Germline CDR1 is LNHDA and CDR2 is SQIVND (reference sequence). CDR3 length: 15 amino acids. CDR3 loop: CASSTTAGGPETQYF. CDR3 nucleotides: TGTGCCAGTAGTACCACAGCGGGAGGGCCGGAGACCCAGTACTTC.

In its sample, this clonotype was seen once. The chain recombines TRBV30 with TRBJ2-2, with 9 bases identical to TRBD1. Per germline, CDR1 GTSNPN and CDR2 SVGIG (reference sequence). The ends lost 6 bases at V and 0 bases at J; junction bases unmatched: 5. The CDR3 runs to 15 residues. CDR3 residues: CACTGGLSNTGELFF. CDR3 sequence (DNA): TGTGCCTGTACAGGGGGCTTGTCGAACACCGGGGAGCTGTTTTTT. The complete variable domain, with remaining parts taken from reference TRBV30 and TRBJ2-2, reads SQTIHQWPATLVQPVGSPLSLECTVEGTSNPNLYWYRQAAGRGLQLLFYSVGIGQISSEVPQNLSASRPQDRQFILSSKKLLLSDSGFYLCACTGGLSNTGELFFGEGSRLTVL.

This sequence joins TRBV4-1 and TRBJ2-3; 7 positions agree with TRBD2. Germline lookup yields CDR1 MGHRA and CDR2 YSYEKL. V was clipped by 4 bases and J by 1 base; unmatched bases: 5. The CDR3 totals 15 residues. The CDR3 reads CASSREGLGTDTQYF. DNA for the CDR3: TGCGCCAGCAGCCGGGAGGGGTTAGGCACAGATACGCAGTATTTT.

This clonotype occurred once. V and J are TRBV2 and TRBJ2-1; TRBD2 agrees at 13 bases. The CDR3 extends over 14 amino acids. V dropped 6 bases and J dropped 10; count of bases not matched to a gene: 6. In germline, CDR1 is SNHLY, CDR2 FYNNEI. This CDR3 is CASRGTSGNSEQFF. In DNA, the CDR3 is TGTGCCAGCAGGGGGACTAGCGGGAATTCGGAGCAGTTCTTC.